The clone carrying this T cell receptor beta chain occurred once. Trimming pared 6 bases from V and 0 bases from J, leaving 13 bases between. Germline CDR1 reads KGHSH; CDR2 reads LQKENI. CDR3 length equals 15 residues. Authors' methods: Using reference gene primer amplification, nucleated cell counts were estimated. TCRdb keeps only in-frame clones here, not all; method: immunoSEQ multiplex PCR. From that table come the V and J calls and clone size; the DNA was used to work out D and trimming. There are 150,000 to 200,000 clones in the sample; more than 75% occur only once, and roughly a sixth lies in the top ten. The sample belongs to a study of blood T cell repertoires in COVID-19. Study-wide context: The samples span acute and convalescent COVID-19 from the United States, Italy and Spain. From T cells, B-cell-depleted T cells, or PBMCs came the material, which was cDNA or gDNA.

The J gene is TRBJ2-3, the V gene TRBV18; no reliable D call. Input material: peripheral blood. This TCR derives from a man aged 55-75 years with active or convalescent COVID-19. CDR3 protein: CASSPDRSSTDTQYF. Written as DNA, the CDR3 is TGTGCCAGCTCCCCCGATCGGTCAAGCACAGATACGCAGTATTTT.